This T cell receptor (beta chain) was documented in a study of shared clonotypes between healthy human individuals. Notes on the study in general: Relative to memory subsets, naive subsets generally showed larger estimated richness.

Notes on this clone: No antigen is known for it.

Generated by immunoSEQ multiplex PCR, the TCRdb table keeps only in-frame clones and is missing some. The sample shows 2 million to 2.5 million clones, under 97% of them seen only once. Adult Caucasians living in Nashville, Tennessee made up all of the donors. CD4+ cells underwent separation, giving CD45RA+ naive and CD45RA-negative memory subsets. The TCR comes from a man aged 18 to 29 in good health. The sequenced sample was naive CD4+ T cells sorted from blood. Documented subset: CD45RA+ positively selected.

CDR3 region: CASSETGFNTDTQYF. CDR3 in DNA: TGCGCCAGCAGTGAAACGGGATTTAACACAGATACGCAGTATTTT. This rearrangement joins TRBV10-1 to TRBJ2-3; possible D gene TRBD2, 5 bases. Germline V lookup: CDR1 WNHNN, CDR2 SYGVQD (reference sequence). V was pared by 3 bases and J by 2 bases, with 12 bases between. The CDR3 contains 15 residues.